This T cell receptor beta chain appears in the sequencing data of a study of shared clonotypes between healthy human individuals. Findings and limits, study-wide: Clonotype sharing levels among donors were expected to vary with sequencing depth.

Notes on this clone: Its matching antigen is unknown.

Cells designated naive CD8 were CD45RO-negative and were positively selected for CCR7, with terminally differentiated effector memory CD45RA+ cells excluded. All donors qualified as healthy HIV-negative adults and had experienced no recent acute infections or vaccinations. Libraries were prepared by immunoSEQ multiplex PCR; TCRdb keeps only in-frame clonotypes and omits some of them. The table includes roughly 2.1 million clones, around 93% detected once. V lost 2 bases, J lost 0 bases, and 13 bases lay in between. There are 16 residues in the CDR3. Germline V gene sequence: CDR1 SEHNR, CDR2 FQNEAQ (reference sequence).

This rearrangement joins TRBV7-9 to TRBJ1-2; D is uncertain. This sequence was found in a man between 18 and 29 years old in good health. Some clones in this sample may be carry-over from other donors' samples. Sequencing was done on a sample of naive CD8+ T cells from PBMCs. CDR3 nucleotides: TGTGCCAGCAGCTTAATGGGATCAAACCCTAACTATGGCTACACCTTC. It translates to CASSLMGSNPNYGYTF.